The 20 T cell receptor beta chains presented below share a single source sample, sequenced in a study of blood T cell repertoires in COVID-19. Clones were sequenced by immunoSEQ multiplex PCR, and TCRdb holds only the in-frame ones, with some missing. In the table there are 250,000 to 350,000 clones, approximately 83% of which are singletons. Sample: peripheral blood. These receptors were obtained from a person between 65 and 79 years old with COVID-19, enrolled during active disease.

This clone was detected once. CDR3 bases: TGTGCCAGCAGTTTATTTTCACGAGGCAGAAGTCTTTCGCCCCAGCATTTT. It encodes CASSLFSRGRSLSPQHF. This chain connects TRBV27 to TRBJ1-5; D remains ambiguous. CDR1 is MNHEY, CDR2 SMNVEV, per germline (reference sequence). V shed 1 base and J shed 9 bases, with 22 bases lying between them. CDR3 length equals 17 residues.

The DNA for the CDR3 is TGCGCCAGCAGCCGAGGGGGAGACAGGGGTGGTTCACCCCTCCACTTT. Its translation is CASSRGGDRGGSPLHF. The chain combines TRBV4-3 with TRBJ1-6; TRBD1 matches at 8 bases. In germline, CDR1 is LGHNA, CDR2 YSLEER. The V segment lost 4 bases and the J segment 9 bases; nucleotides outside the gene matches: 11. The CDR3 is made up of 16 amino acids.

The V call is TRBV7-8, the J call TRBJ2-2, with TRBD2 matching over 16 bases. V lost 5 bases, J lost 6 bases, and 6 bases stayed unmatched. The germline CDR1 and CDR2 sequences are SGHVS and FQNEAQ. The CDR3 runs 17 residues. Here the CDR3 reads CASSQPGLAGGAGELFF. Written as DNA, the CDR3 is TGTGCCAGCAGCCAGCCGGGACTAGCGGGGGGGGCCGGGGAGCTGTTTTTT.

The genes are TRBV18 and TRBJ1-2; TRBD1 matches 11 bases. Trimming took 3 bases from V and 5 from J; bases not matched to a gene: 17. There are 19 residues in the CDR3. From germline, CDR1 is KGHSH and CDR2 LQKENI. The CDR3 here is CASSPPRGTGGFALYGYTF. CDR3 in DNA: TGTGCCAGCTCACCCCCCCGGGGGACAGGGGGTTTTGCCCTTTATGGCTACACCTTC.

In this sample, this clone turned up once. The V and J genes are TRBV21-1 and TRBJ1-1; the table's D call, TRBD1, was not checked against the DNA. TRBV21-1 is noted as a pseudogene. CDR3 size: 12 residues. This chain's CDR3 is CAMETGNTEAFF. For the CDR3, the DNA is TGTGCCATGGAGACAGGGAACACTGAAGCTTTCTTT.

The CDR3 sequence is CASSVAQTGDHSNQPQHF. The CDR3, as DNA: TGTGCCAGCAGCGTAGCCCAAACAGGGGACCATAGCAATCAGCCCCAGCATTTT. The chain recombines TRBV9 with TRBJ1-5, with 7 bases aligning to TRBD1. The ends lost 0 bases at V and 0 bases at J; junction bases unmatched: 9. The CDR3 sequence is 18 residues long. Looked up from germline, CDR1 is SGDLS and CDR2 is YYNGEE. The whole variable domain, filled in from reference TRBV9 and TRBJ1-5, reads DSGVTQTPKHLITATGQRVTLRCSPRSGDLSVYWYQQSLDQGLQFLIQYYNGEERAKGNILERFSAQQFPDLHSELNLSSLELGDSALYFCASSVAQTGDHSNQPQHFGDGTRLSIL.

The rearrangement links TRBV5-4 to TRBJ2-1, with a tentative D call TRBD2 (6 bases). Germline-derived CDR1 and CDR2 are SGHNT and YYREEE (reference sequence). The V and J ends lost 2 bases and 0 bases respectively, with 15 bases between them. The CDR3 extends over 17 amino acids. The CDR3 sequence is CASSFPITGVSYNEQFF. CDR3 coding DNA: TGTGCCAGCAGCTTTCCGATCACGGGGGTCTCCTACAATGAGCAGTTCTTC.

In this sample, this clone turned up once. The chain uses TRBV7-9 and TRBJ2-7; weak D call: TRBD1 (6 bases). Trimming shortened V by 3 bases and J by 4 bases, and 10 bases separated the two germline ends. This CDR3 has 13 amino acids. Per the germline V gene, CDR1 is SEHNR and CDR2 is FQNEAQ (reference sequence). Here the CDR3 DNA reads TGTGCCAGCAGCTTTTCAGGGGAGTACGAGCAGTACTTC. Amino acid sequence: CASSFSGEYEQYF.

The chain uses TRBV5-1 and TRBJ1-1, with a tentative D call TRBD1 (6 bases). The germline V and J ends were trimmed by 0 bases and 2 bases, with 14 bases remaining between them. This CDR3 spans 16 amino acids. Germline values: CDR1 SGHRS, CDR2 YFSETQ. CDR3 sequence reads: CASSLARTALNTEAFF. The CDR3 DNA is TGCGCCAGCAGCTTGGCTAGGACAGCGCTTAACACTGAAGCTTTCTTT.

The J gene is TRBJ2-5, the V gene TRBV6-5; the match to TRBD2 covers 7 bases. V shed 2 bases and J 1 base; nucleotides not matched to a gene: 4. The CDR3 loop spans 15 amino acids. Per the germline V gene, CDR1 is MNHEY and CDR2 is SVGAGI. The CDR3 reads CASSYGPGGQETQYF. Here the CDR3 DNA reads TGTGCCAGCAGTTACGGTCCGGGGGGCCAAGAGACCCAGTACTTC.

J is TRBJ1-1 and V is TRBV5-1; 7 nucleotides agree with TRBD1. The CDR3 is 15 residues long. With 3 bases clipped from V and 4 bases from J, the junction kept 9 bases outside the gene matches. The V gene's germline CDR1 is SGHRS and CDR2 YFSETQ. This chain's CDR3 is CASSWKRTGTTEAFF. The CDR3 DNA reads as TGCGCCAGCAGCTGGAAGCGGACAGGCACCACTGAAGCTTTCTTT. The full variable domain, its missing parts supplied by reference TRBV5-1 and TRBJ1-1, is KAGVTQTPRYLIKTRGQQVTLSCSPISGHRSVSWYQQTPGQGLQFLFEYFSETQRNKGNFPGRFSGRQFSNSRSEMNVSTLELGDSALYLCASSWKRTGTTEAFFGQGTRLTVV.

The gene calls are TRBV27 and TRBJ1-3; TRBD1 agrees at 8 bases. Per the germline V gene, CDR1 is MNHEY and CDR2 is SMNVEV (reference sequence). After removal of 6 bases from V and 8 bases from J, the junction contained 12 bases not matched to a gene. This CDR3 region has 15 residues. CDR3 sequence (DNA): TGTGCCAGCAGCCCTCGGACAGGGCATTCGGACACCATATATTTT. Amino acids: CASSPRTGHSDTIYF.

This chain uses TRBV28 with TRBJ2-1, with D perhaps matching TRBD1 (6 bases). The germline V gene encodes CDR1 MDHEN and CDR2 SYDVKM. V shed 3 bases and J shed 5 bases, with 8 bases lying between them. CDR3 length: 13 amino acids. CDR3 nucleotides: TGTGCCAGCAGTTTCAGGGGAGACAATGAGCAGTTCTTC. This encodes CASSFRGDNEQFF.

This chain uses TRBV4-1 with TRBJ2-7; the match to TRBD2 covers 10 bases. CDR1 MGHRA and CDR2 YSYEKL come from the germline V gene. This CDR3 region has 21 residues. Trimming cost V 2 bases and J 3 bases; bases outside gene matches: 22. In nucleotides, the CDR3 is TGCGCCAGCAGCCAACCTGGGACAGCCGGCCTAGGCCTAGCGGGAGACTACGAGCAGTACTTC. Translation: CASSQPGTAGLGLAGDYEQYF.

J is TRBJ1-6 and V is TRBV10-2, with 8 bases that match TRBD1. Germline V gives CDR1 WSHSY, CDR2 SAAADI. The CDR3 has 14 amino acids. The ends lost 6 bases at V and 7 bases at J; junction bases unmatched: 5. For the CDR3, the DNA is TGCGCCAGCAGCAAACAGGGGGAGAATTCACCCCTCCACTTT. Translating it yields CASSKQGENSPLHF.

DNA for the CDR3: TGTGCCAGCAGCCCCACGTTAAAAGACAGGGGAGACTATGGCTACACCTTC. Amino acids: CASSPTLKDRGDYGYTF. J is TRBJ1-2 and V is TRBV5-6, with 8 bases that match TRBD1. The CDR3 sequence is 17 residues long. CDR1 is SGHDT, CDR2 YYEEEE, per germline. V was pared by 4 bases and J by 3 bases, with 14 bases of the junction left unmatched.

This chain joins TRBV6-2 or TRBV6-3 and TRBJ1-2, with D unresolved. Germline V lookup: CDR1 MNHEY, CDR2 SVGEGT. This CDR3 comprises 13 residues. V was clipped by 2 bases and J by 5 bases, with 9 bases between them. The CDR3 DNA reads TGTGCCAGCAGTTACACCGTAGATTATGGCTACACCTTC. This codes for CASSYTVDYGYTF.

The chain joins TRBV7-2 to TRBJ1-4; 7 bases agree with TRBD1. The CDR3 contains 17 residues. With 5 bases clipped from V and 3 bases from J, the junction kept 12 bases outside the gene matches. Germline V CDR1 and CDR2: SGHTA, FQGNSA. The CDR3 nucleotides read TGTGCCAGCAGCCCGCAAACCAGGGGGTTTGCTAATGAAAAACTGTTTTTT. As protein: CASSPQTRGFANEKLFF. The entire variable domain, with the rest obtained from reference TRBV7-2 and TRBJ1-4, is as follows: GAGVSQSPSNKVTEKGKDVELRCDPISGHTALYWYRQSLGQGLEFLIYFQGNSAPDKSGLPSDRFSAERTGGSVSTLTIQRTQQEDSAVYLCASSPQTRGFANEKLFFGSGTQLSVL.

The CDR3 DNA sequence: TGTGCCAGTAGTACGGCAGCGGGTGAAAAACTGTTTTTT. Encoded protein: CASSTAAGEKLFF. The chain links TRBV19 to TRBJ1-4, with no clear D. CDR1 LNHDA and CDR2 SQIVND come from the germline V gene (reference sequence). CDR3 size: 13 residues. With 4 bases removed from V and 7 bases from J, the gap between germline ends came to 10 bases.

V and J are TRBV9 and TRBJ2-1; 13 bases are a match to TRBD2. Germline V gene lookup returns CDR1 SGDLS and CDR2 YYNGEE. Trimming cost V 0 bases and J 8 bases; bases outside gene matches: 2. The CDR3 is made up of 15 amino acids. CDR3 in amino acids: CASSVGGLAGDEQFF. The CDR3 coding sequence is TGTGCCAGCAGCGTAGGAGGACTAGCGGGAGATGAGCAGTTCTTC.